The rows below give T cell receptor beta chains drawn from one sample of a study of blood T cell repertoires in COVID-19. Data came from immunoSEQ multiplex PCR; TCRdb stores just in-frame clones and leaves some out. The data hold 160,000 or so clones, with more than 65% observed a single time. Material: peripheral blood. The receptors stem from a woman in her fifties or sixties with acute or convalescent COVID-19. Each CDR3 is given with its conserved first and last residue. Fields, in order: clone size, D gene, V gene, J gene, CDR3 protein, CDR3 DNA. D genes are given only for firm matches. Clone size is shown for a subset of rows, as once, few, many or a class of expanded clone.

>.|.|TRBV14|TRBJ2-1
CASSRGQVRQFF
TGTGCCAGCAGCCGGGGCCAAGTGCGGCAGTTCTTC
>.|.|TRBV15|TRBJ2-7
CATSRGLATPRVEQYF
TGTGCCACCAGCAGAGGTTTGGCAACCCCGCGGGTCGAGCAGTACTTC
>.|TRBD2|TRBV6-6|TRBJ2-1
CASSRSLAGAFNEQFF
TGTGCCAGCAGTCGGTCGCTAGCGGGGGCTTTCAATGAGCAGTTCTTC
>.|.|TRBV9|TRBJ2-2
CASSQGRGRTGELFF
TGTGCCAGCAGCCAAGGCAGGGGCAGGACCGGGGAGCTGTTTTTT
>.|TRBD1|TRBV7-2|TRBJ1-1
CASSLNRGTEAFF
TGTGCCAGCAGCTTAAACAGGGGTACTGAAGCTTTCTTT
>.|TRBD2|TRBV28|TRBJ2-1
CASSFRWEGQNEQFF
TGTGCCAGCAGTTTTAGGTGGGAGGGCCAAAATGAGCAGTTCTTC
>.|.|TRBV5-6|TRBJ2-7
CASSSSYEQYF
TGTGCCAGCAGCTCTTCCTACGAGCAGTACTTC
>.|TRBD1|TRBV28|TRBJ2-7
CASRRTGSYEQYF
TGTGCCAGCAGACGGACAGGCTCCTACGAGCAGTACTTC
>few|.|TRBV10-3|TRBJ2-7
CATSTTRDSYEQYF
TGTGCCACTTCGACTACCCGAGACTCCTACGAGCAGTACTTC
>once|TRBD1|TRBV6-5|TRBJ2-7
CASSYTGQGYEQYF
TGTGCCAGCAGTTACACGGGACAGGGTTACGAGCAGTACTTC
>once|.|TRBV4-2|TRBJ2-7
CASSQGPSSYEQYF
TGTGCCAGCAGCCAAGGCCCCAGCTCCTACGAGCAGTACTTC
>.|.|TRBV5-5|TRBJ1-5
CASSLEHSNQPQHF
TGTGCCAGCAGCTTGGAGCATAGCAATCAGCCCCAGCATTTT
>.|TRBD2|TRBV23-1|TRBJ2-7
CASSQSGTSDAYEQYF
TGCGCCAGCAGTCAATCCGGGACTAGCGATGCCTACGAGCAGTACTTC
>.|.|TRBV5-1|TRBJ1-2
CASSLVARNYGYTF
TGCGCCAGCAGCTTGGTTGCCAGGAACTATGGCTACACCTTC
>few|.|TRBV7-2|TRBJ1-2
CASSISPTYGYTF
TGTGCCAGCAGCATAAGCCCTACCTATGGCTACACCTTC
>.|.|TRBV30|TRBJ1-1
CAWSVIYTEAFF
TGTGCCTGGAGTGTAATATACACTGAAGCTTTCTTT
>.|.|TRBV6-5|TRBJ1-6
CASSLLPRGYSPLHF
TGTGCCAGCAGCCTTCTCCCTAGGGGATATTCACCCCTCCACTTT
>.|TRBD1|TRBV29-1|TRBJ2-7
CSVEGTGGHEQYF
TGCAGCGTTGAAGGGACAGGGGGCCACGAGCAGTACTTC
>.|.|TRBV2|TRBJ1-2
CASSDREGGLGYGYTF
TGTGCCAGCAGTGATCGGGAGGGGGGGCTCGGCTATGGCTACACCTTC
>.|.|TRBV28|TRBJ2-7
CASALGGEQYF
TGTGCCAGCGCCTTAGGCGGCGAGCAGTACTTC
>once|.|TRBV2|TRBJ2-5
CASSGSFGQGTQYF
TGTGCCAGCAGTGGTTCTTTCGGGCAGGGGACCCAGTACTTC
>.|.|TRBV30|TRBJ1-5
CAWGPQYSNQPQHF
TGTGCCTGGGGGCCGCAGTATAGCAATCAGCCCCAGCATTTT
>.|TRBD1|TRBV11-2|TRBJ1-2
CASSRNRGPRNYGYTF
TGTGCCAGCAGCCGTAACAGGGGTCCAAGAAACTATGGCTACACCTTC
>.|.|TRBV19|TRBJ1-6
CASGAYNSPLHF
TGTGCCTCCGGGGCCTATAATTCACCCCTCCACTTT
>.|TRBD1|TRBV10-3|TRBJ2-7
CAISAVTGTAYEQYF
TGTGCCATCAGTGCTGTTACCGGGACAGCTTACGAGCAGTACTTC
>few|TRBD1|TRBV30|TRBJ1-2
CASPRPGQGVGYTF
TGTGCCTCCCCTCGTCCGGGACAGGGCGTCGGCTACACCTTC
>.|TRBD2|TRBV7-8|TRBJ2-1
CASSLPGLAGGFREQFF
TGTGCCAGCAGCCTCCCAGGACTAGCGGGAGGGTTCAGGGAGCAGTTCTTC
>once|TRBD2|TRBV28|TRBJ2-2
CASRGLVLTGELFF
TGTGCCAGCAGGGGACTAGTCTTAACCGGGGAGCTGTTTTTT
>once|.|TRBV28|TRBJ2-2
CASLLGQGISNTGELFF
TGTGCCAGCCTTCTAGGGCAGGGAATCTCGAACACCGGGGAGCTGTTTTTT
>.|.|TRBV7-2|TRBJ2-4
CASSLGAGAYGIQYF
TGTGCCAGCAGCTTAGGGGCAGGTGCTTATGGCATTCAGTACTTC
>.|.|TRBV2|TRBJ1-2
CASSEGGYYGYTF
TGTGCCAGCAGTGAAGGCGGGTACTATGGCTACACCTTC
>.|.|TRBV13|TRBJ2-5
CASSLGLRLQETQYF
TGTGCCAGCAGCTTAGGACTTAGACTTCAAGAGACCCAGTACTTC
>once|TRBD2|TRBV19|TRBJ2-3
CATAWREGTDTQYF
TGTGCCACTGCTTGGCGGGAGGGCACAGATACGCAGTATTTT
>.|.|TRBV4-2|TRBJ1-1
CASSQQGTEAFF
TGTGCCAGCAGCCAGCAGGGCACTGAAGCTTTCTTT
>.|TRBD2|TRBV27|TRBJ2-7
CASRLVAGGTYEQYF
TGTGCCAGCAGGCTAGTGGCGGGAGGGACCTACGAGCAGTACTTC
>.|.|TRBV3-1/TRBV3-2|TRBJ2-7
CASSQEDRGFQSREQYF
TGTGCCAGCAGCCAAGAAGATAGGGGATTCCAAAGTCGGGAGCAGTACTTC
>few|TRBD1|TRBV6-2/TRBV6-3|TRBJ2-7
CASSYQSTGSYEQYF
TGTGCCAGCAGTTACCAATCGACAGGGTCCTACGAGCAGTACTTC
>.|.|TRBV7-2|TRBJ2-5
CASSLVFSTAQETQYF
TGTGCCAGCAGCTTAGTTTTCTCAACAGCCCAAGAGACCCAGTACTTC
>.|.|TRBV3-1/TRBV3-2|TRBJ2-1
CASSPHSGGNEQFF
TGTGCCAGCAGCCCTCACTCCGGGGGCAATGAGCAGTTCTTC
>.|.|TRBV4-2|TRBJ1-2
CASSQDLTGGLNYGYTF
TGTGCCAGCAGCCAAGATCTGACAGGAGGATTAAACTATGGCTACACCTTC
>.|.|TRBV6-5|TRBJ1-1
CASSYTRVNTEAFF
TGTGCCAGCAGTTATACCAGGGTTAACACTGAAGCTTTCTTT
>.|.|TRBV6-5|TRBJ1-5
CASSLVRGGQPQHF
TGTGCCAGCAGCCTGGTTAGGGGTGGACAGCCCCAGCATTTT
>.|TRBD1|TRBV2|TRBJ1-2
CASRGGQGADYTF
TGTGCCAGCAGGGGGGGACAGGGGGCAGACTACACCTTC
>.|.|TRBV9|TRBJ2-3
CASSVGAIDFTDTQYF
TGTGCCAGCAGCGTAGGAGCTATAGATTTCACAGATACGCAGTATTTT
>.|.|TRBV15|TRBJ1-2
CATSRDRGFYGYTF
TGTGCCACCAGCAGAGATCGAGGGTTTTATGGCTACACCTTC
>.|.|TRBV6-6|TRBJ2-5
CASSDSGGRETQYF
TGTGCCAGCAGTGATTCAGGGGGGCGAGAGACCCAGTACTTC
>.|TRBD2|TRBV3-1/TRBV3-2|TRBJ2-1
CASSQVSGGEQFF
TGTGCCAGCAGCCAAGTTTCGGGAGGTGAGCAGTTCTTC
>.|.|TRBV19|TRBJ2-7
CASSTLPGQFDYEQYF
TGTGCCAGTAGTACCCTACCAGGACAGTTTGATTACGAGCAGTACTTC
>.|TRBD2|TRBV7-2|TRBJ2-7
CASSLPASGDPYEQYF
TGTGCCAGCAGCTTACCTGCTAGCGGAGACCCCTACGAGCAGTACTTC
>.|TRBD1|TRBV18|TRBJ1-1
CASSPVLRQGQNTEAFF
TGTGCCAGCTCACCGGTCCTTAGACAGGGCCAGAACACTGAAGCTTTCTTT
>.|.|TRBV11-2|TRBJ1-6
CASKLDRYNSPLHF
TGTGCCAGCAAATTAGATCGGTACAATTCACCCCTCCACTTT
>.|TRBD2|TRBV5-6|TRBJ2-1
CASSPRTSGRAYNEQFF
TGTGCCAGCAGCCCTAGGACTAGCGGGAGGGCCTACAATGAGCAGTTCTTC
>few|.|TRBV5-1|TRBJ2-2
CASSLLSLASLNTGELFF
TGCGCCAGCAGCTTGCTTAGCCTAGCGAGTTTAAACACCGGGGAGCTGTTTTTT
>.|.|TRBV4-3|TRBJ1-4
CASSQSRSGKVFF
TGCGCCAGCAGCCAATCCCGGTCGGGGAAAGTGTTTTTT
>few|.|TRBV5-6|TRBJ1-6
CASSISRSENSPLHF
TGTGCCAGCAGCATATCGCGATCGGAGAATTCACCCCTCCACTTT
>.|.|TRBV7-9|TRBJ1-5
CASSAPGQKNQPQHF
TGTGCCAGCAGCGCCCCTGGACAGAAAAATCAGCCCCAGCATTTT
>.|TRBD2|TRBV3-1/TRBV3-2|TRBJ2-2
CASSPGWLAGDTGELFF
TGTGCCAGCAGCCCCGGGTGGCTAGCGGGGGACACCGGGGAGCTGTTTTTT
>.|TRBD1|TRBV19|TRBJ1-2
CASRSSGQALYGYTF
TGTGCCAGTAGGTCATCGGGACAGGCACTCTATGGCTACACCTTC
>.|TRBD1|TRBV28|TRBJ1-5
CASSTFGQGYQPQHF
TGTGCCAGCAGCACCTTCGGACAGGGCTATCAGCCCCAGCATTTT